The clone carrying this T cell receptor beta chain occurred a few times. Its antigen is undetermined. This CDR3 comprises 13 residues. Germline trimming cut 6 bases from V and 5 bases from J; bases unmatched to any gene: 7. Per the germline V gene, CDR1 is SQVTM and CDR2 is ANQGSEA. Per-sample yields of isolated PBMCs were at least 6 million. The data were obtained in a study of blood T cells in healthy people across ages. Next came a second PCR, run for about 6 to 11 cycles, which used a sample-barcoded 5' primer along with a J-beta primer mix. The template-switch adaptor was a 5' adaptor with 12 random nucleotides. It tagged each cDNA molecule. TCRdb reprocessed the 5' RACE reads with MiXCR, giving one entry per CDR3 protein. The data contain approximately 800,000 distinct CDR3 sequences, under 40% of them singletons. Notes on the study in general: When set beside aged donors, long-lived donors presented more naive CD4+ cells and higher diversity.

This TCR came from a man between 18 and 35 years old in good health. The sample was blood. V gene TRBV29-1 combines with J gene TRBJ2-5; TRBD1 matches at 9 bases. The CDR3 sequence: CSVHYRGRETQYF. CDR3 DNA sequence: TGCAGCGTCCATTACAGGGGGCGGGAGACCCAGTACTTC.